This T cell receptor (beta chain) was identified in a study of long-term antiretroviral therapy in people with HIV. Study findings and constraints: Nothing was known about ART adherence, viral resistance or changes in therapy.

Germline assignment: CDR1 MDHEN and CDR2 SYDVKM. The ends were cut back, 2 bases at V and 4 bases at J, with 14 bases in the middle. The CDR3 has 15 residues. This was the immunoSEQ v3.0 assay at survey level. Sequencing was performed with immunoSEQ multiplex PCR; in TCRdb, only in-frame clones are kept and a portion is missing. Of tens of thousands of clones in the sample, about 90% were seen once. Notes on this clone: Its antigen is not identified.

The TCR sequence derives from a man younger than 35 with HIV. This sample comprised unsorted PBMCs, obtained 1.1 years after starting antiretroviral therapy. The chain joins TRBV28 to TRBJ1-2; weak D call: TRBD1 (6 bases). The CDR3 nucleotides are TGTGCCAGCAGTTTAGGGACACGGTATCCCTATGGCTACACCTTC. Translated, it gives CASSLGTRYPYGYTF.